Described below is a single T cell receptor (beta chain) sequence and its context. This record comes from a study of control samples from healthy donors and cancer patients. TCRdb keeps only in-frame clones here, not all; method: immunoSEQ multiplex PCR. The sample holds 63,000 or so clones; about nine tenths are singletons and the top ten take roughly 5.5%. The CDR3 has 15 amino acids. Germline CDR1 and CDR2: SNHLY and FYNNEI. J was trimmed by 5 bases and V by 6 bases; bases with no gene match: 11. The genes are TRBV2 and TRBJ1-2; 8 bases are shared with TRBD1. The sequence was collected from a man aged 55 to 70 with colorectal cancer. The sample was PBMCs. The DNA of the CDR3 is TGTGCCAGCAGGAGGGGGAGTGGACAGGGATATGGCTACACCTTC. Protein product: CASRRGSGQGYGYTF.